The entry below gives a single TCR beta chain sequence along with its context. Relative to the germline gene, one junction end is altered; a read error may explain this. This entry comes from a study of Ad26.COV2.S vaccination and SARS-CoV-2 variants. Background on the study: Donor joined the COV1001 Ad26.COV2.S trial arm.

Per the germline V gene, CDR1 is SGDLS and CDR2 is YYNGEE. The length of the CDR3 is 18 residues. Libraries were prepared by immunoSEQ multiplex PCR; TCRdb keeps only in-frame clonotypes and omits some of them. Here the sample spans some 500,000 clones, 85% to 90% being singletons. Sample treatment: about 20 received Ad26.COV2.S at low or high dose, single or two shots; about 5 received placebo; per-sample allocation not given. Sample collection was performed on day 63 after the first vaccine or placebo injection. Based in Boston, the donor was an adult of 18-55 years. This chain uses TRBV9 with TRBJ2-3; 12 nucleotides line up with TRBD2. The specimen was peripheral blood, collected in a trial of Ad26.COV2.S vaccine versus placebo. This sequence originates from a person between 18 and 60 years old who received the Ad26.COV2.S COVID-19 vaccine or a placebo. CDR3 sequence reads: CASSVSRTSGKGTDTQYF. DNA for the CDR3: TGTGCCAGCAGCGTCTCGAGGACTAGCGGGAAGGGCACAGATACGCAATATTTT.